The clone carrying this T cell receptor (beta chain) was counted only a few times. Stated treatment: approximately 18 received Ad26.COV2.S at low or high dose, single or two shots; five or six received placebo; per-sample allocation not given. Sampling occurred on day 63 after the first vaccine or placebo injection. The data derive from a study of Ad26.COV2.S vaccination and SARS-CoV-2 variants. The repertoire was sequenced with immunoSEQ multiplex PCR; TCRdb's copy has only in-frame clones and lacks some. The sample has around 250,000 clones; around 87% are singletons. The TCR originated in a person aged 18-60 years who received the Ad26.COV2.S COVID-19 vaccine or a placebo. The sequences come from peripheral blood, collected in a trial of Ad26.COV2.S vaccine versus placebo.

CDR3 nucleotide sequence: TGTGCCAGAAGCGGGACAGGGACCGGGGAGCTGTTTTTT. Translating gives CARSGTGTGELFF. The chain uses TRBV5-3 and TRBJ2-2, with TRBD1 matching over 9 bases. TRBV5-3 is labeled an ORF, and its function is uncertain. V was clipped by 4 bases and J by 5 bases; unmatched bases: 0. This CDR3 is 13 amino acids long.